One sample yielded the 26 T cell receptor beta chains listed below, sequenced in a study of T cells in Graves' hyperthyroidism and ophthalmopathy. Amplified regions were TCR beta CDR3 sequences from RNA transcripts. The HTBI primer set was used in a first-round RT-PCR of the TCR CDR3. MiXCR was run by TCRdb on the multiplex PCR reads, yielding one entry per CDR3 protein. The sample lists 600,000 or so distinct CDR3 sequences, around 16% occurring once. Sample: blood. Source of these receptors: a woman aged 25 to 39 with Graves' hyperthyroidism.

This clonotype has a handful of counts. One junction end does not reproduce the germline sequence, and a read error may be involved. The V and J genes are TRBV6-1 and TRBJ2-1, with D perhaps TRBD1 or TRBD2 (7 bases each). The CDR3 length is 17 residues. Per the germline V gene, CDR1 is MNHNS and CDR2 is SASEGT. CDR3 loop: CASTLSGGAGPYSEQFF. DNA of the CDR3: TGTGCCAGCACTCTATCAGGGGGGGCTGGCCCCTACAGTGAGCAGTTCTTC.

V gene TRBV10-3 combines with J gene TRBJ2-7; 7 bases agree with TRBD2. V lost 2 bases to trimming and J lost 3 bases; unmatched junction nucleotides: 1. Germline V gene data show CDR1 as ENHRY and CDR2 as SYGVKD. CDR3 length equals 13 residues. The CDR3 loop is CAISETGGYEQYF. CDR3 nucleotide sequence: TGTGCCATCAGTGAGACGGGGGGCTACGAGCAGTACTTC.

This clonotype came up many times. The chain recombines TRBV2 with TRBJ2-1, with D possibly being TRBD2 (6 bases). Trimming removed 10 bases from V and 10 bases from J, with 23 bases in between. Per germline, CDR1 SNHLY and CDR2 FYNNEI. CDR3 length equals 14 residues. CDR3 DNA: TGTGCCACCCTTCTAGCGCCATCCGCCAGGGAGCAGTTCTTC. Amino acids: CATLLAPSAREQFF.

This clonotype was seen at least ten times. This chain connects TRBV28 to TRBJ2-7; unclear D gene. The CDR3 runs to 13 residues. CDR1 and CDR2 (germline): MDHEN, SYDVKM. V gave up 1 base and J gave up 4 bases, with 8 bases separating them. The CDR3 region is CASSLLARYEQYF. DNA for the CDR3: TGTGCCAGCAGTTTATTGGCCCGTTACGAGCAGTACTTC.

This clonotype was seen a handful of times. V is TRBV12-3 or TRBV12-4 and J is TRBJ2-7, with D possibly matching TRBD1 (5 bases). Trimming took off 6 bases at V and 2 bases at J, with 11 bases between the two ends. The CDR3 covers 13 residues. The CDR3 DNA reads as TGTGCCAGCAGCCCTCGACAGCCCTACGAGCAGTACTTC. This codes for CASSPRQPYEQYF.

V and J are TRBV20-1 and TRBJ2-4; the D is unclear. Trimming left V 6 bases short and J 2 bases short, with 14 bases between. This CDR3 comprises 14 residues. The germline gives CDR1 DFQATT, CDR2 SNEGSKA (reference sequence). The CDR3 region is CSALVGFSKNIQYF. DNA of the CDR3: TGCAGTGCCTTAGTAGGATTTTCCAAAAACATTCAGTACTTC.

This clonotype was observed at least ten times. This chain connects TRBV7-9 to TRBJ1-2, with D uncertain. Germline CDR1 and CDR2: SEHNR and FQNEAQ (reference sequence). Trimming left V 1 base short and J 4 bases short, with 16 bases between. The CDR3 loop spans 16 amino acids. The DNA of the CDR3 is TGTGCCAGCAGCTTAGGCAGAGGACGGCCGAGCTATGGCTACACCTTC. Translating it yields CASSLGRGRPSYGYTF.

This clonotype was seen repeatedly, ten times or more. V usage is TRBV3-1 and J usage is TRBJ1-1, with D hard to call. The CDR3 has 16 amino acids. Germline CDR1 reads LGHDT; CDR2 reads YNNKEL (reference sequence). V was trimmed by 4 bases and J by 2 bases, leaving 17 bases between them. For the CDR3, the DNA is TGTGCCAGCAGCCCGCTTGCAGGTTTGTATAACACTGAAGCTTTCTTT. Amino acids: CASSPLAGLYNTEAFF.

This clonotype was observed many times. The rearrangement uses TRBV29-1 and TRBJ1-5; TRBD1 aligns across 10 bases. With V trimmed by 2 bases and J by 3 bases, 4 bases remained unmatched. CDR1 and CDR2 (germline): SQVTM, ANQGSEA. CDR3 length equals 15 residues. CDR3 nucleotides: TGCAGCGTTGAAACGGGGACAGGGGCCAATCAGCCCCAGCATTTT. Encoded protein: CSVETGTGANQPQHF.

This chain joins TRBV7-6 and TRBJ2-1; 9 bases are a match to TRBD1. Trimming cost V 2 bases and J 8 bases; bases outside gene matches: 10. CDR1 is SGHVS, CDR2 FNYEAQ, per germline. This CDR3 has 16 amino acids. CDR3 nucleotides: TGTGCCAGCAGCTTACACCGGGACAGGGTAAGCGATGAGCAGTTCTTC. It yields the protein CASSLHRDRVSDEQFF.

This clonotype came up many times. The J gene is TRBJ2-7, the V gene TRBV6-1, with D possibly TRBD2 on 6 matching bases. V was cut by 3 bases and J by 1 base, with 10 bases left in between. This CDR3 has 14 residues. Germline CDR1 reads MNHNS; CDR2 reads SASEGT. CDR3 sequence reads: CASSDRDLSYEQYF. CDR3 DNA: TGTGCCAGCAGTGACCGGGACTTATCCTACGAGCAGTACTTC.

This clonotype has more than one count but fewer than ten. The junction does not match germline at one end; this may be a read error. This chain links TRBV11-3 with TRBJ2-2; D unclear. This CDR3 comprises 13 residues. CDR1 SGHNT and CDR2 YENEEA come from the germline V gene. CDR3 loop: CASNLAWTGELFF. The DNA for the CDR3 is TGTGCCAGCAACTTAGCTTGGACCGGGGAGCTGTTTTTT.

This clonotype has ten or more counts. The chain recombines TRBV2 with TRBJ1-2; D is unresolved. The CDR3 consists of 13 residues. The V end lost 7 bases, the J end lost 3 bases, and 12 bases lay between the germline ends. Germline V gene data show CDR1 as SNHLY and CDR2 as FYNNEI. CDR3 in amino acids: CASNRDYDYGYTF. The CDR3 DNA sequence: TGTGCCAGCAACCGGGATTACGACTATGGCTACACCTTC. Supplemented by reference TRBV2 and TRBJ1-2, the full variable domain reads EPEVTQTPSHQVTQMGQEVILRCVPISNHLYFYWYRQILGQKVEFLVSFYNNEISEKSEIFDDQFSVERPDGSNFTLKIRSTKLEDSAMYFCASNRDYDYGYTFGSGTRLTVV.

This clonotype was seen ten or more times. The gene calls are TRBV6-1 and TRBJ1-2; TRBD1 matches 10 bases. From germline, CDR1 is MNHNS and CDR2 SASEGT. V lost 3 bases to trimming and J lost 4 bases; unmatched junction nucleotides: 8. The CDR3 totals 16 residues. The CDR3 bases are TGTGCCAGCAGTGAGAAGCGACAGGGGGCCGGCTATGGCTACACCTTC. Its protein is CASSEKRQGAGYGYTF.

This clonotype occurred many times. The chain has TRBV5-6 and TRBJ2-3; D may be TRBD1 (5 bases). Germline CDR1 and CDR2: SGHDT and YYEEEE. Trimming removed 4 bases at V and 2 bases at J, with 14 bases between. The CDR3 sequence is 15 residues long. The CDR3 bases are TGTGCCAGCAGCCGTGTGGGGCATCTCACAGATACGCAGTATTTT. Translation gives CASSRVGHLTDTQYF.

Only one count was recorded for this clonotype. The J gene is TRBJ1-2, the V gene TRBV12-3 or TRBV12-4; the D gene is possibly TRBD1 (5 bases). V was pared by 4 bases and J by 4 bases, with 16 bases between. This CDR3 comprises 15 residues. The CDR3 nucleotides read TGTGCCAGCAGTTCCCAGACAGTGCAATCCTATGGCTACACCTTC. Protein sequence: CASSSQTVQSYGYTF.

This clonotype was observed a handful of times. This chain links TRBV30 with TRBJ2-1; tentatively, D is TRBD1 (6 bases). The CDR3 is 14 residues long. Trimming pared 2 bases from V and 7 bases from J, leaving 15 bases between. Germline assignment: CDR1 GTSNPN and CDR2 SVGIG (reference sequence). This CDR3 reads CAWSPGQSGNEQFF. CDR3 DNA: TGTGCCTGGAGTCCCGGACAGTCTGGGAATGAGCAGTTCTTC.

This chain joins TRBV4-2 and TRBJ2-3; 10 bases match TRBD2. Germline-derived CDR1 and CDR2 are LGHNA and YNFKEQ. The CDR3 extends over 20 amino acids. The V and J ends lost 1 base and 3 bases, in that order; junction bases with no gene match: 16. The CDR3, as DNA: TGTGCCAGCAGCCAAGGGACCCCCCGGCTAGCGGGAGACGGTACAGATACGCAGTATTTT. Translating gives CASSQGTPRLAGDGTDTQYF.

There are many counts of this clonotype. The J gene is TRBJ1-5, the V gene TRBV6-1; D perhaps matches TRBD1 (5 bases). CDR1 and CDR2 (germline): MNHNS, SASEGT. The CDR3 runs to 14 residues. V was pared by 4 bases and J by 1 base, with 8 bases between. The CDR3 nucleotides are TGTGCCAGCAGTGTTTGGGGGAGCAATCAGCCCCAGCATTTT. It translates to CASSVWGSNQPQHF.

The table lists this clonotype with many counts. The genes are TRBV7-2 and TRBJ2-3; 10 positions agree with TRBD2. V lost 5 bases and J lost 2; bases outside the gene matches: 7. This CDR3 contains 16 residues. The V gene's germline CDR1 is SGHTA and CDR2 FQGNSA. Written as DNA, the CDR3 is TGTGCCAGCAGCACCTCTAGCGGGAGAGCCACAGATACGCAGTATTTT. The encoded protein is CASSTSSGRATDTQYF.

In this sample, this clonotype turned up many times. The chain carries TRBV2 and TRBJ2-2, with D possibly matching TRBD2 (6 bases). CDR3 size: 15 residues. Trimming cost V 8 bases and J 4 bases, with 17 bases left between them. Germline values: CDR1 SNHLY, CDR2 FYNNEI. The CDR3 DNA reads as TGTGCCAGCCACCCCATGACTAGGCCCACCGGGGAGCTGTTTTTT. The encoded protein is CASHPMTRPTGELFF.

Regarding this clonotype: A read error is the likely source, as a far larger clone sits one nucleotide away. The rearrangement uses TRBV2 and TRBJ2-1; D gene ambiguous. Germline lookup yields CDR1 SNHLY and CDR2 FYNNEI. There are 11 residues in the CDR3. The chain's CDR3 is CASSVYNEQLF. In DNA form, the CDR3 reads TGTGCCAGCAGTGTTTACAATGAGCAGCTCTTC.

This clonotype was detected a few times. This chain connects TRBV20-1 to TRBJ2-7; tentatively, D is TRBD1 (5 bases). Germline V gene lookup returns CDR1 DFQATT and CDR2 SNEGSKA (reference sequence). V was cut by 6 bases and J by 2 bases, with 11 bases left in between. The CDR3 is 12 amino acids. CDR3 coding DNA: TGCAGTGCCCTAAAGACAGCCTACGAGCAGTACTTC. As protein: CSALKTAYEQYF.

This clonotype was seen a few times. V is TRBV9 and J is TRBJ1-2, with D possibly matching TRBD1 (5 bases). CDR1 and CDR2 from the germline V gene are SGDLS and YYNGEE. The ends were cut back, 4 bases at V and 4 bases at J, with 17 bases in the middle. The CDR3 contains 15 residues. Here the CDR3 DNA reads TGTGCCAGCAGCCCTCGGGATCAGGGTTCCTATGGCTACACCTTC. Its translation: CASSPRDQGSYGYTF.

This clonotype was seen at least ten times. The genes are TRBV7-2 and TRBJ2-1; 7 bases map to TRBD1. Germline lookup yields CDR1 SGHTA and CDR2 FQGNSA. Unmatched junction bases numbered 18, after V lost 5 bases and J lost 11 bases. The CDR3 is made up of 16 amino acids. The CDR3 DNA reads as TGTGCCAGCAGCCAAAGTAGAGAGGGGGCGCTAGCCCAGCAGTTCTTC. This encodes CASSQSREGALAQQFF.

This clonotype was seen ten or more times. The genes are TRBV13 and TRBJ2-1; a weak D match, TRBD1 (6 bases). The CDR3 is 13 residues long. V lost 5 bases, J lost 5 bases, and 10 bases lay in between. Germline CDR1 and CDR2: PRHDT and FYEKMQ (reference sequence). The CDR3 reads CASSPRQDNEQFF. The CDR3 nucleotides read TGTGCCAGCAGCCCCAGACAGGACAATGAGCAGTTCTTC.